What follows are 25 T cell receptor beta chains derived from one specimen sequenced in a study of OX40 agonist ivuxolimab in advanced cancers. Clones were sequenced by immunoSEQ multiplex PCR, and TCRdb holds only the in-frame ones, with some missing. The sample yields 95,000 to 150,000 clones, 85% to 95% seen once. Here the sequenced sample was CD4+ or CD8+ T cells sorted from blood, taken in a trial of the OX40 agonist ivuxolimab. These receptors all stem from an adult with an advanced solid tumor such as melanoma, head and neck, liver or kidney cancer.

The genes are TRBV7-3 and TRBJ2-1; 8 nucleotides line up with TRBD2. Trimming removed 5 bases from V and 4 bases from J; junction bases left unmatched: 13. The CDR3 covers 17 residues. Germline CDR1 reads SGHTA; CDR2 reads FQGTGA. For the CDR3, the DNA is TGTGCCAGCAGCCCAGGTGCCGGGAGGGCCCATTACAATGAGCAGTTCTTC. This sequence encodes CASSPGAGRAHYNEQFF. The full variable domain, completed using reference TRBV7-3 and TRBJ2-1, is GAGVSQTPSNKVTEKGKYVELRCDPISGHTALYWYRQSLGQGPEFLIYFQGTGAADDSGLPNDRFFAVRPEGSVSTLKIQRTERGDSAVYLCASSPGAGRAHYNEQFFGPGTRLTVL.

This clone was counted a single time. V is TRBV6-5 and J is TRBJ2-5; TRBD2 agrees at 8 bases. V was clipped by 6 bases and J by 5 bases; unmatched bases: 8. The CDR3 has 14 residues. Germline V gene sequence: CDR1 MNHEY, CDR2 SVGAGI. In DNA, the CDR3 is TGTGCCAGCAGACCCGGGACTAGGGAGGAGACCCAGTACTTC. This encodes CASRPGTREETQYF.

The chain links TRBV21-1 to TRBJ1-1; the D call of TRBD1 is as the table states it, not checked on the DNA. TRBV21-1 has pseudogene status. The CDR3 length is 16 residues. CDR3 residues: CASSKGQGEGNPEAFF. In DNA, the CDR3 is TGTGCCAGCAGCAAGGGACAGGGGGAAGGCAATCCTGAAGCTTTCTTT.

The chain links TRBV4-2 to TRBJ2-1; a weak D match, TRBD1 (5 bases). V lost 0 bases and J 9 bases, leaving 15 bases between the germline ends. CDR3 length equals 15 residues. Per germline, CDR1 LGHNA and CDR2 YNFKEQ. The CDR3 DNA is TGTGCCAGCAGCCAAGACAGGGATACAACGAGTGAGCAGTTCTTC. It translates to CASSQDRDTTSEQFF.

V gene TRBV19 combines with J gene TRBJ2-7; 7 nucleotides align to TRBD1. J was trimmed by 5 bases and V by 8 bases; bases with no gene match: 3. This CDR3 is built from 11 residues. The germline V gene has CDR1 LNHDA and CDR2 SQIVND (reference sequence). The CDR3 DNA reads TGTGCCAGTTCAGACAGGGACGAGCAGTACTTC. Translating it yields CASSDRDEQYF.

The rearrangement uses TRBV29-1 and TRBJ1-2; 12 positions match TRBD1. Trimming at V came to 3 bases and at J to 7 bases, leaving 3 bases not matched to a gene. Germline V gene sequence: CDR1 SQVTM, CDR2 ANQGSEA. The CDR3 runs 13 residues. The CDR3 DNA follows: TGCAGCGTTGATGGGACAGGGGGCAGTGGCTACACCTTC. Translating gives CSVDGTGGSGYTF.

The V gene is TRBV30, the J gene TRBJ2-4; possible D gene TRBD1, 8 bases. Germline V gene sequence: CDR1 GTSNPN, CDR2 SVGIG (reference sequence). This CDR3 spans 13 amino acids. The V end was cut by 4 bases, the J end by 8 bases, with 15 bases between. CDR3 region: CAWNRGGSDIQYF. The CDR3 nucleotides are TGTGCCTGGAACAGGGGGGGGAGTGACATTCAGTACTTC.

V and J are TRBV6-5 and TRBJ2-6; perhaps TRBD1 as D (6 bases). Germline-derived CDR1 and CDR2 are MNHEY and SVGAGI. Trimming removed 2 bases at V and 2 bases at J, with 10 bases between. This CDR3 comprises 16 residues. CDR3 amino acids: CASSYASGAGANVLTF. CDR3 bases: TGTGCCAGCAGTTACGCATCAGGGGCTGGGGCCAACGTCCTGACTTTC.

The CDR3 DNA is TGTGCCAGCAGCAAAGCGCTTGAATGGGGGACTAATGAAAAACTGTTTTTT. Translated: CASSKALEWGTNEKLFF. The rearrangement links TRBV21-1 to TRBJ1-4. TRBV21-1 is a pseudogene. The CDR3 consists of 17 residues.

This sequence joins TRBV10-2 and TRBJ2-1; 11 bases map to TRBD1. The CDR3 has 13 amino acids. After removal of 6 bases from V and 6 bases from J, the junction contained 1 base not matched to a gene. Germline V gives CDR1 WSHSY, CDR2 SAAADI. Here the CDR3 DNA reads TGCGCCAGCAGCGGACAGGGGGCCAATGAGCAGTTCTTC. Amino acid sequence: CASSGQGANEQFF.

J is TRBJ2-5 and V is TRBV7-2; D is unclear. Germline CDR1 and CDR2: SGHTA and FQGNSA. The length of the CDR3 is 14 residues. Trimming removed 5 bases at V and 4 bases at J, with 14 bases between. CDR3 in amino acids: CASSLSDAGETQYF. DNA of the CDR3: TGTGCCAGCAGCCTCTCCGACGCAGGAGAGACCCAGTACTTC.

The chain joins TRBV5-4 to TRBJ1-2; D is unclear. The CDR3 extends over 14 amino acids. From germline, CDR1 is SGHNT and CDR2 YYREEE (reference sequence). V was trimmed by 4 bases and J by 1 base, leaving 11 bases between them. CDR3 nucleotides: TGTGCCAGCAGCCCACAGATGGATAACTATGGCTACACCTTC. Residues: CASSPQMDNYGYTF.

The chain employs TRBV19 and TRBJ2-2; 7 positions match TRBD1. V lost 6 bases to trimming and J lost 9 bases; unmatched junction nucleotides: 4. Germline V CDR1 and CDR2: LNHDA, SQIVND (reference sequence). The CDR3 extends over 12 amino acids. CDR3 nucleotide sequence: TGTGCCAGTAGCCAGGGACAGAGGGAGCTGTTTTTT. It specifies CASSQGQRELFF. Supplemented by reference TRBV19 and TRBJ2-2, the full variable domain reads DGGITQSPKYLFRKEGQNVTLSCEQNLNHDAMYWYRQDPGQGLRLIYYSQIVNDFQKGDIAEGYSVSREKKESFPLTVTSAQKNPTAFYLCASSQGQRELFFGEGSRLTVL.

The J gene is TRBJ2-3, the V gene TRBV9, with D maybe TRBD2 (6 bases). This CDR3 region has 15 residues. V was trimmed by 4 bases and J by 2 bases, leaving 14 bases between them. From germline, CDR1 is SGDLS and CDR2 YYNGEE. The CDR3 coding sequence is TGTGCCAGCAGCCCTCATGGGGGGAACACAGATACGCAGTATTTT. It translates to CASSPHGGNTDTQYF.

CDR3 DNA: TGTGCCAGCAGCTTAGGGGGATACCAAGAGACCCAGTACTTC. Translating gives CASSLGGYQETQYF. The chain recombines TRBV7-2 with TRBJ2-5, with unresolved D. CDR3 size: 14 residues. V lost 1 base and J lost 0, with 6 bases in between. Germline assignment: CDR1 SGHTA and CDR2 FQGNSA.

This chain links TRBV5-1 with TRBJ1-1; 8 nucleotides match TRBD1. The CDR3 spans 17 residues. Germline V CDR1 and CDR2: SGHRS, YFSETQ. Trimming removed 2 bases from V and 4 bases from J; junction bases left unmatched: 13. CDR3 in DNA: TGCGCCAGCAGCTTACACCCATTGACAGGGGCAGGCACTGAAGCTTTCTTT. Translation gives CASSLHPLTGAGTEAFF.

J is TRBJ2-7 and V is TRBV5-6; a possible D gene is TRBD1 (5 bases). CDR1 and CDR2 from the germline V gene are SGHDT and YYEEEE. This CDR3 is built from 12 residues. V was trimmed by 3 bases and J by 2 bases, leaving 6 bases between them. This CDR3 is CASSWGTYEQYF. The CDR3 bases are TGTGCCAGCAGCTGGGGCACCTACGAGCAGTACTTC. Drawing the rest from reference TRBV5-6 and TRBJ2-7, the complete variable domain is DAGVTQSPTHLIKTRGQQVTLRCSPKSGHDTVSWYQQALGQGPQFIFQYYEEEERQRGNFPDRFSGHQFPNYSSELNVNALLLGDSALYLCASSWGTYEQYFGPGTRLTVT.

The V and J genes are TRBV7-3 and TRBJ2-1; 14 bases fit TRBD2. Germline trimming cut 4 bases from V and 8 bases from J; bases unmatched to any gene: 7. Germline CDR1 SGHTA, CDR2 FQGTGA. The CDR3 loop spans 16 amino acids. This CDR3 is CASSSGTSGSRYEQFF. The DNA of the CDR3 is TGTGCCAGCAGCTCCGGGACTAGCGGGAGTAGGTATGAGCAGTTCTTC. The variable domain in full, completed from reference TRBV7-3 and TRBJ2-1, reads GAGVSQTPSNKVTEKGKYVELRCDPISGHTALYWYRQSLGQGPEFLIYFQGTGAADDSGLPNDRFFAVRPEGSVSTLKIQRTERGDSAVYLCASSSGTSGSRYEQFFGPGTRLTVL.

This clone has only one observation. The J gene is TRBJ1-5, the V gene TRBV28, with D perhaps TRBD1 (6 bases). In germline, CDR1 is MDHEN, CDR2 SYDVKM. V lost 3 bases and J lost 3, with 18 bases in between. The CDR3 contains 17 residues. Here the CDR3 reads CASSLPRQVGFNQPQHF. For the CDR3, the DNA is TGTGCCAGCAGTTTGCCCAGACAGGTGGGGTTCAATCAGCCCCAGCATTTT.

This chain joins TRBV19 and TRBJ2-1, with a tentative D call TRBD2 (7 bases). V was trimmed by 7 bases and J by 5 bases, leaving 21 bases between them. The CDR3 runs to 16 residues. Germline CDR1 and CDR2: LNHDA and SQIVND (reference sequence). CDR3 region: CASTPLGGPGDNEQFF. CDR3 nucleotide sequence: TGTGCCAGTACACCACTGGGAGGGCCAGGGGACAATGAGCAGTTCTTC.

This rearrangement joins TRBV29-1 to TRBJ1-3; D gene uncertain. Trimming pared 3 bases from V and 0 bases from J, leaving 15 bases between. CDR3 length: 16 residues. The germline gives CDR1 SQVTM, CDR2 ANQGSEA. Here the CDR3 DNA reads TGCAGCGTTGATGTTCCGTCGAGTTACTCTGGAAACACCATATATTTT. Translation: CSVDVPSSYSGNTIYF. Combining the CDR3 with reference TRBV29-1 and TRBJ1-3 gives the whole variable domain SAVISQKPSRDICQRGTSLTIQCQVDSQVTMMFWYRQQPGQSLTLIATANQGSEATYESGFVIDKFPISRPNLTFSTLTVSNMSPEDSSIYLCSVDVPSSYSGNTIYFGEGSWLTVV.

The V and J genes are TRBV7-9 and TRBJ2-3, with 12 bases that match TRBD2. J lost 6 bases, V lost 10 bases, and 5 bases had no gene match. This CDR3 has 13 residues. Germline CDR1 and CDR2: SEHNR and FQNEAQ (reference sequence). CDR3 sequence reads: CATGTSGPDTQYF. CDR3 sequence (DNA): TGTGCCACCGGGACTAGCGGGCCCGATACGCAGTATTTT.

The chain's CDR3 is CASSKTGVGYGYTF. The CDR3 nucleotides read TGTGCCAGTAGTAAGACAGGGGTTGGCTATGGCTACACCTTC. The chain couples TRBV19 to TRBJ1-2, with 8 bases fitting TRBD1. There are 14 residues in the CDR3. Trimming took 4 bases from V and 4 from J; bases not matched to a gene: 5. CDR1 is LNHDA and CDR2 is SQIVND in the germline V gene (reference sequence).

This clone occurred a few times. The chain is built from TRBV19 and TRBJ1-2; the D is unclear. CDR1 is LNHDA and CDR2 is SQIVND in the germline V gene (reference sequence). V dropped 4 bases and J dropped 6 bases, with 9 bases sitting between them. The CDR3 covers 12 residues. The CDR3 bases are TGTGCCAGTAGTAGGTCGTTGGATGGCTACACCTTC. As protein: CASSRSLDGYTF.

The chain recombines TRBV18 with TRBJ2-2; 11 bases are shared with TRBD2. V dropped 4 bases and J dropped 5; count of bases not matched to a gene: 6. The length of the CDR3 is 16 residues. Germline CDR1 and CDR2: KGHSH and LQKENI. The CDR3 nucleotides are TGTGCCAGCTCACTGGGACTAGCGGTTATAACCGGGGAGCTGTTTTTT. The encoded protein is CASSLGLAVITGELFF.